The 5 T cell receptor beta chains listed next were all sequenced from one sample in a study of OX40 agonist ivuxolimab in advanced cancers. Assay: immunoSEQ multiplex PCR; the TCRdb copy retains only in-frame clones and omits some. The top ten clones hold over 0.2% of a sample with roughly 90,000 clones, 75% to 90% of them seen once. The starting material was CD4+ or CD8+ T cells sorted from blood, obtained in a trial of the OX40 agonist ivuxolimab. The source of these receptors is an adult with an advanced solid tumor such as melanoma, head and neck, liver or kidney cancer.

This clone was seen a single time. The rearrangement joins TRBV10-3 to TRBJ2-7; a weak D match, TRBD2 (5 bases). The CDR3 consists of 12 residues. The V and J ends lost 3 bases and 4 bases respectively, with 7 bases between them. Germline V gives CDR1 ENHRY, CDR2 SYGVKD. This chain's CDR3 is CAISERGYEQYV. The CDR3 DNA sequence: TGTGCCATCAGTGAAAGAGGGTACGAGCAGTACGTC.

The chain links TRBV5-1 to TRBJ1-1; TRBD1 aligns across 7 bases. Germline lookup yields CDR1 SGHRS and CDR2 YFSETQ. V was clipped by 4 bases and J by 6 bases; unmatched bases: 12. This CDR3 comprises 15 residues. The CDR3 DNA is TGCGCCAGCAGCGATCGACAGGGCCTTTATTCTGAAGCTTTCTTT. This translates into CASSDRQGLYSEAFF.

Comments on this clone: Other nucleotide sequences in the sample specify the same CDR3. In DNA, the CDR3 is TGTGCCAGCAGCTTATCCAATCAGCCCCAGCATTTT. Translating it yields CASSLSNQPQHF. This sequence joins TRBV7-2 and TRBJ1-5; no clear D. The CDR3 spans 12 residues. The ends were cut back, 2 bases at V and 3 bases at J, with 2 bases in the middle. CDR1 and CDR2 from the germline V gene are SGHTA and FQGNSA. Full variable domain (missing parts from reference TRBV7-2 and TRBJ1-5): GAGVSQSPSNKVTEKGKDVELRCDPISGHTALYWYRQSLGQGLEFLIYFQGNSAPDKSGLPSDRFSAERTGGSVSTLTIQRTQQEDSAVYLCASSLSNQPQHFGDGTRLSIL.

This clone was found a few times. The chain combines TRBV10-3 with TRBJ1-6; TRBD1 aligns across 8 bases. With V trimmed by 7 bases and J by 9 bases, 8 bases remained unmatched. The CDR3 loop spans 14 amino acids. From germline, CDR1 is ENHRY and CDR2 SYGVKD. The CDR3 coding sequence is TGTGCCATCAAATCGACAGGGGTTGGTTCACCCCTCCACTTT. Encoded protein: CAIKSTGVGSPLHF.

In its sample, this clone was seen a few times. The genes are TRBV10-1 and TRBJ1-2; 8 nucleotides match TRBD1. This CDR3 spans 13 amino acids. The germline V gene has CDR1 WNHNN and CDR2 SYGVQD (reference sequence). The ends lost 3 bases at V and 7 bases at J; junction bases unmatched: 4. CDR3 protein: CASSDRDRCGYTF. CDR3 bases: TGCGCCAGCAGTGATAGGGACAGGTGTGGCTACACCTTC.